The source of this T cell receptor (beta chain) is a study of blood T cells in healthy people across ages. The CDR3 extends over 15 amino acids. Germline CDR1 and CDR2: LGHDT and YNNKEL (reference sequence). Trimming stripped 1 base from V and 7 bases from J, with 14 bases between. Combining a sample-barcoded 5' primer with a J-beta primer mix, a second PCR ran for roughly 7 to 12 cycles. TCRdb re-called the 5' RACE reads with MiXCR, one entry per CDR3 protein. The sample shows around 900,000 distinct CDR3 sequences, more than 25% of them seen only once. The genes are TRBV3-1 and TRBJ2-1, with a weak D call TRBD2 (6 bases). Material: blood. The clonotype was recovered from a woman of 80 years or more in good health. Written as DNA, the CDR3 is TGTGCCAGCAGCCAAGGTGCGGGGCCGCGGAATGAGCAGTTCTTC. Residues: CASSQGAGPRNEQFF.